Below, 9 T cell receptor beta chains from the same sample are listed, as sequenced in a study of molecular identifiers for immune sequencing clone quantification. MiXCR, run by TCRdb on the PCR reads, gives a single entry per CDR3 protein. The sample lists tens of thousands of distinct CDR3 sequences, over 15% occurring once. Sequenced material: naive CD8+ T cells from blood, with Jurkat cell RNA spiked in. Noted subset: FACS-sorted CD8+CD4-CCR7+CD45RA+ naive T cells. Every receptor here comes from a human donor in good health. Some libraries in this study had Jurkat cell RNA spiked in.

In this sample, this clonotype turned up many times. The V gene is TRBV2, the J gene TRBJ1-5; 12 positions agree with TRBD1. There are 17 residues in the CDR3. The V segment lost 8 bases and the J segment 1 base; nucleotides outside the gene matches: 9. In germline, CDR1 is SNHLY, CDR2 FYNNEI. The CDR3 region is CASCSGQGASSNQPQHF. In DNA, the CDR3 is TGTGCCAGCTGTTCGGGACAGGGGGCTTCGAGCAATCAGCCCCAGCATTTT.

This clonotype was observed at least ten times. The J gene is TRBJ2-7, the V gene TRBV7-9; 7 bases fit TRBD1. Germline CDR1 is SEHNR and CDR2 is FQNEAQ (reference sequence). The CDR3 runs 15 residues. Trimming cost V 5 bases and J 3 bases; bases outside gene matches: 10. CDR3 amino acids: CASSPPGDRDYEQYF. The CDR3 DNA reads TGTGCCAGCAGCCCTCCAGGAGACAGGGACTACGAGCAGTACTTC.

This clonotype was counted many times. CDR3 loop: CASSPGPRTGVVQETQYF. The CDR3 nucleotides are TGTGCCAGCAGTCCCGGCCCAAGGACAGGGGTTGTGCAAGAGACCCAGTACTTC. The chain is built from TRBV5-8 and TRBJ2-5, with 9 bases lining up with TRBD1. This CDR3 spans 18 amino acids. V shed 5 bases, J shed 2 bases, and the junction held 16 bases outside the gene matches. Looked up from germline, CDR1 is SGHTS and CDR2 is YDEGEE.

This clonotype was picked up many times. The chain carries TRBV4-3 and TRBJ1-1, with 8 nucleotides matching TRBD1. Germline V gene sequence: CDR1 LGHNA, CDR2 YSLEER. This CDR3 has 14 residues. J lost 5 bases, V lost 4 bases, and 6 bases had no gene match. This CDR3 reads CASSPYGTGTEAFF. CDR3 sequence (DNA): TGCGCCAGCAGCCCATACGGGACAGGAACTGAAGCTTTCTTT.

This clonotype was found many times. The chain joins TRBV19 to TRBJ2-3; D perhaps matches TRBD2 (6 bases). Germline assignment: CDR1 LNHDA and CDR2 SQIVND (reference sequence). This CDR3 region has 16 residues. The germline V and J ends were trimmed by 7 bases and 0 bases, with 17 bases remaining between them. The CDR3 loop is CASTGTFDTSTDTQYF. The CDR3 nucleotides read TGTGCCAGTACCGGGACTTTCGACACTAGCACAGATACGCAGTATTTT.

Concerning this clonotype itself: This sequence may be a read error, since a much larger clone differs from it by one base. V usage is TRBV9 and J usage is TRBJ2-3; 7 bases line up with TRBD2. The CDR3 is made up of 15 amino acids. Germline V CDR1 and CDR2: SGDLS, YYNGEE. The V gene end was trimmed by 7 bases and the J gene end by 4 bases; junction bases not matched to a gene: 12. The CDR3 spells CASGEAGLSADTQYF. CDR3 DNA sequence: TGTGCCAGCGGCGAAGCGGGGCTCTCGGCAGATACGCAGTATTTT.

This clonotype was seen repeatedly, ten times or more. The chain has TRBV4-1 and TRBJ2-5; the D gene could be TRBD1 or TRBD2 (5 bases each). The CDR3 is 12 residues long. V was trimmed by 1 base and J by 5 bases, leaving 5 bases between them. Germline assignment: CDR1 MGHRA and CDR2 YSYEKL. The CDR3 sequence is CASSQGGETQYF. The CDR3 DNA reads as TGCGCCAGCAGCCAAGGGGGGGAGACCCAGTACTTC.

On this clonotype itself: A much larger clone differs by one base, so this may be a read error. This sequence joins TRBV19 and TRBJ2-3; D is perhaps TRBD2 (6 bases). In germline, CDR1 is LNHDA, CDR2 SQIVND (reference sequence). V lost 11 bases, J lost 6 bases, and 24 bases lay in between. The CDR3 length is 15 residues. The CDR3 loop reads CARTPAGGGGDTQYF. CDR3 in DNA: TGTGCCCGCACTCCCGCGGGCGGAGGAGGGGATACGCAGTATTTT.

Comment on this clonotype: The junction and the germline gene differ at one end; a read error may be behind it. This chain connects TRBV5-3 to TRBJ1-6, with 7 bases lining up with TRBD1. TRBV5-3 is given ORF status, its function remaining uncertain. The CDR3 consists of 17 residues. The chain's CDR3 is CASSFPRIGQENSPLHF. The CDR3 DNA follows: TGTGCCAGCAGCTTTCCTAGGATCGGACAGGAAAATTCACCCCTCCACTTT.